This T cell receptor (beta chain) was captured in a study of vaccination and CD4 T cells after COVID-19 (dated by TCRdb to between 2020 and 2023). Broadly, across the study: Convalescent patients had a positive SARS-CoV-2 result on nasal swab PCR, and of these patients, 8 or 9 had mild disease and one had severe disease. Post-COVID blood samples were collected from convalescent patients a median of roughly 100 days after diagnosis, with a range of roughly 35 to 161 days. The convalescent cohort comprised six males and four females, including two Hispanic individuals, seven Caucasians, two Asians and one multiracial person. The cultures were stimulated with overlapping spike peptide pools from SARS-CoV-2 and from the common cold coronaviruses HCoV-NL63, HCoV-OC43 and HCoV-229E. Three convalescent patients gave samples both early after vaccination (day 14) and late after vaccination (days 161 to 241). Control cultures received a CEFX viral epitope pool as the positive control, an HIV-1 Nef peptide pool as the negative control, or no peptide. In nine to eleven COVID-19 convalescent patients and a few infection-naive healthy vaccine recipients, researchers compared the spike-specific CD4+ TCR repertoire from before mRNA vaccination with the repertoire from after. Each participant got two doses of either the Pfizer-BioNTech BNT162b2 vaccine (n=8) or the Moderna mRNA-1273 vaccine (n=2). The time from the second vaccine dose to post-vaccine blood sampling had a median of roughly 70 days and ranged from about 14 to 250 days.

Receptor libraries were prepared by PCR. DNA from cultured CD4+ T cells underwent TCR sequencing with the Oncomine TCR Beta short-read assay at the Johns Hopkins FTIC core. Genomic DNA was extracted from the cultured CD4+ T cells with the QIAamp micro DNA kit. Oncomine TCR Beta libraries from cultured CD4+ T cells were pooled with unique dual indexes and sequenced on an Illumina iSeq 100. Per the authors' processing: Non-productive sequences were removed, and CDR3s not starting with C, not ending with F or W, or shorter than 7 amino acids were discarded. The MANAFEST web application was used to identify antigen-specific clonotypes by comparing peptide-stimulated wells against reference wells and other culture wells. For a clone to be called positive, the clone needed an FDR below 0.05, an odds ratio above 5, and a productive frequency above 0.1% in at least two of three replicate wells. A clonotype was classed as cross-reactive if the clonotype showed significant expansion both in SARS-CoV-2 spike wells and in at least one common cold coronavirus spike condition. CDR3 homology was assessed with Levenshtein distances (stringdist) and unrooted phylogenetic trees (ape) in R version 3.6.1. TCRdb ran its own pipeline on the public reads, namely fastp trimming at Q25 and MiXCR clone calling, and kept in-frame beta chains. A single entry per CDR3 protein holds the most common genes and DNA from its merged rows. These V and J calls rely on TCRdb rather than the paper's analysis. The table for this sample lists 25,000 to 30,000 distinct CDR3 sequences; under 40% of them were counted only once. The ten largest clonotypes hold roughly 3.5% of the sample.

The full study reports these points: In convalescent patients, nearly all vaccine-specific clones (304 of 307) were found to be mono-reactive for SARS-CoV-2 spike rather than cross-reactive with common cold coronaviruses. Among convalescent patients, a median roughly 90% of the SARS-CoV-2-reactive clones seen after vaccination appeared only after vaccination, which suggests priming specific to the vaccine. The study included relatively few convalescent patients and did not analyze early timepoints after natural infection. An increase in the median number of SARS-CoV-2-reactive clonotypes from 20 to 25 after infection to 38 after vaccination was observed, but the change was not found to be significant.

There are 15 amino acids in the CDR3, from cysteine to phenylalanine inclusive. Just the 45-base CDR3 DNA is kept, in frame starting at base 1. As encoded in the germline V gene, CDR1 is MNHNS while CDR2 is SASEGT. V is shortened by 5 bases, J by 2 bases, and the region joining them spans 12 bases. The intended sense of this specimen's time point label: late sampling 161 to 241 days after vaccination in a few convalescent patients. This specimen's treatment or condition label, per the study, means: roughly ten-day PBMC culture with coronavirus spike peptide pools or control peptides (ViraFEST assay). The study used the ViraFEST assay, which expanded antigen-specific T cells with peptide pools and then identified expanded clonotypes by TCR sequencing. Positive SARS-CoV-2 PCR tests in the convalescent patients dated from March to December 2020, before Alpha, Beta and Delta variants emerged in the United States. PBMCs were cultured at around 2 million per well in IMDM supplemented with about 5% human AB serum and about 10 IU/ml IL-2, with approximately 9.5 ug/ml peptide pools added. Half of the culture medium was replaced with fresh IL-2-containing medium on days 3 and 7. Once the cells had been in culture for around ten days, the EasySep CD4+ T cell isolation kit was used to isolate CD4+ T cells by negative selection. Ficoll-Paque Plus gradient centrifugation was used to isolate PBMCs from whole blood, and the isolated PBMCs were then either used fresh or cryopreserved at -140C. Triplicate wells were generally used for each culture condition.

This clonotype was picked up a small number of times. The antigen it recognizes is unknown. It has no much larger one-base neighbor in the sample; base qualities were not kept. The TCR sequence derives from a human donor who had recovered from COVID-19. This specimen consisted of CD4+ T cells from blood, cultured in vitro, obtained about 7 months after SARS-CoV-2 vaccination. The sequence joins TRBV6-1 to TRBJ2-2; the D gene assignment is ambiguous. The CDR3 region reads CASSPAALNTGELFF. The nucleotide sequence is given as TGTGCCAGCAGTCCCGCCGCCCTTAACACCGGGGAGCTGTTTTTT.